This TCR beta chain was recovered during a study of T-cell reconstitution after alpha-beta-depleted transplantation in children. The V gene's germline CDR1 is LGHDT and CDR2 YNNKEL (reference sequence). CDR3 length equals 15 residues. Trimming took off 3 bases at V and 8 bases at J, with 19 bases between the two ends. The authors prepared the TCRbeta library with unique molecular identifiers. TCRdb re-derived calls from the PCR reads in MiXCR, one entry per CDR3 protein. Of around 380,000 distinct CDR3 sequences in the sample, about a tenth were seen once. This clonotype was counted a few times. Sequencing used PBMCs from the stem cell graft donor, obtained from the stem cell graft. This TCR came from a human donor who donated a stem cell graft to a child with acute myeloid leukemia. The V call is TRBV3-1, the J call TRBJ1-1, with D maybe TRBD1 (6 bases). The CDR3: CASSQEGQSGMEAFF. The CDR3 DNA reads as TGTGCCAGCAGCCAGGAAGGACAGTCTGGGATGGAAGCTTTCTTT.